This T cell receptor (beta chain) was captured in a study of human versus mouse CDR3 diversity and MHC coevolution. The CDR3 extends over 13 amino acids. Per the germline V gene, CDR1 is SGHTA and CDR2 is FQGNSA. V gave up 5 bases and J gave up 4 bases, with 11 bases separating them. The protocol was immunoSEQ multiplex PCR, while the TCRdb copy is restricted to in-frame clones and leaves out a portion. The table includes about 80,000 clones, around 95% detected once. The receptor comes from a person between 25 and 69 years old in good health. The rearrangement links TRBV7-2 to TRBJ1-2; a possible D gene is TRBD1 (6 bases). The specimen sequenced was naive CD4+ T cells from blood. Subset specified: CD45RO-negative CD62L-positive naive CD4 T cells. CDR3: CASSKDSLYGYTF. The CDR3 DNA reads TGTGCCAGCAGCAAGGACAGCCTCTATGGCTACACCTTC.